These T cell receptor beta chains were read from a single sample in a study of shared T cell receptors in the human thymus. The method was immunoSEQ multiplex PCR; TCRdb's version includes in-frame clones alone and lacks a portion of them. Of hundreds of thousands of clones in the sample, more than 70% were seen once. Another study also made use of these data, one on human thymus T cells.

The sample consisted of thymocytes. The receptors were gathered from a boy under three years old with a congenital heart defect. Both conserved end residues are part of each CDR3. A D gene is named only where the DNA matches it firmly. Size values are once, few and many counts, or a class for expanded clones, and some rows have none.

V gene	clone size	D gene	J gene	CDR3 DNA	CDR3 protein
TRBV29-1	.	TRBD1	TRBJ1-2	TGCAGCGTTGAGGGCAGGGGGCCGGATAACTATGGCTACACCTTC	CSVEGRGPDNYGYTF
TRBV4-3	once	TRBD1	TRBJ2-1	TGCGCCAGCAGCCCAGCCGGGACAGGGGACAATGAGCAGTTCTTC	CASSPAGTGDNEQFF
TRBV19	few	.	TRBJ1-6	TGTGCCAGTCGAGCCGAGTCCTATAATTCACCCCTCCACTTT	CASRAESYNSPLHF
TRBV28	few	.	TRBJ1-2	TGTGCCAGCAGTCCGGGATCTTATGGCTACACCTTC	CASSPGSYGYTF
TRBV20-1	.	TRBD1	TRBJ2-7	TGCAGTGCTAAGACAGGGTGTGAGTACTTC	CSAKTGCEYF
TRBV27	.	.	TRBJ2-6	TGTGCCAGCACAAAACATAGGGGCAAGACCTCTGGGGCCAACGTCCTGACTTTC	CASTKHRGKTSGANVLTF
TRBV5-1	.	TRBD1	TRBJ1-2	TGCGCCAGCAGCCAAACAGGGGGCGCCTATGGCTACACCTTC	CASSQTGGAYGYTF
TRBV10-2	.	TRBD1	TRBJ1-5	TGCGCCAGCAGTCCCGGACAGGAACGGCAGCCCCAGCATTTT	CASSPGQERQPQHF
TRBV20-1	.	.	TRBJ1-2	TGCAGCCGACAGGCGGGCTATGGCTACACCTTC	CSRQAGYGYTF
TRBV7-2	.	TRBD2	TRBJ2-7	TGTGCCAGCAGCTTAGCCCCGGGGGGGCGCCTCTCCTACGAGCAGTACTTC	CASSLAPGGRLSYEQYF
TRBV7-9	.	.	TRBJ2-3	TGTGCCAGCAGCTTAGCGCTCGGGGGGCTGGACACAGATACGCAGTATTTT	CASSLALGGLDTDTQYF